This T cell receptor beta chain was sequenced during a study of T cell repertoires in cytomegalovirus infection. The wider study: Through public TCR beta signatures, both CMV infection and matching HLA type were indicated. General study results and limits: HLA-C-restricted CMV-specific TCR beta clonotypes were dominant in the ex vivo response. Using cumulative public TCR beta family frequency, the authors identified those who carried CMV together with the relevant HLA.

The V end was cut by 3 bases, the J end by 1 base, with 7 bases between. Germline V gene data show CDR1 as SGHVT and CDR2 as SQSDAQ. The CDR3 consists of 13 residues. TCRdb reprocessed the reads via MiXCR and lists one record per CDR3 protein. The table includes 200,000 or so distinct CDR3 sequences, about 28% detected once. This clonotype was seen a few times. The antigen is not known. The sample taken for sequencing was PBMCs. The receptor's source is a human donor in good health (CMV status not recorded). Some clones in this sample may be carry-over from other donors' samples. V gene TRBV7-4 combines with J gene TRBJ2-7; D call uncertain. CDR3 in amino acids: CASSFASSYEQYF. Written as DNA, the CDR3 is TGTGCCAGCAGCTTCGCCTCTTCCTACGAGCAGTACTTC.